Listed here is a single T cell receptor (beta chain). Germline-derived CDR1 and CDR2 are MNHNS and SASEGT. The CDR3 totals 14 residues. The V end lost 2 bases, the J end lost 4 bases, and 11 bases lay between the germline ends. The data originate from a study of blood T cell repertoires in COVID-19. Study background: T cells, B-cell-depleted T cells, or PBMCs supplied cDNA or gDNA.

Original handling: Amplification with reference gene primers provided the estimates of nucleated cell counts. Using immunoSEQ multiplex PCR, the repertoire was profiled, and TCRdb retains in-frame clones only, with some absent. That table supplies the V and J calls and clone size; D and trimming were determined from the DNA. Of 200,000 to 300,000 clones listed, over 80% are singletons. This TCR was sampled from a woman in her thirties or forties who had recovered from COVID-19. The gene calls are TRBV6-1 and TRBJ1-2; D is unclear. The sample taken for sequencing was peripheral blood. The CDR3 spells CASSELGGSYGYTF. Here the CDR3 DNA reads TGTGCCAGCAGTGAATTGGGAGGGAGCTATGGCTACACCTTC.